The TCR beta chain described here comes from a study of T cell responses to AZD1222 COVID-19 vaccine. Trimming left V 3 bases short and J 5 bases short, with 10 bases between. CDR1 and CDR2 (germline): DFQATT, SNEGSKA (reference sequence). The CDR3 has 12 residues. Regarding this clone: Additional DNA sequences in this sample encode the identical CDR3.

Here immunoSEQ multiplex PCR was the method, and the copy in TCRdb shows in-frame clones only, minus some. The sample shows roughly 91,000 clones, around 90% of them seen only once. The sequenced sample was peripheral blood, obtained on day 0 of AZD1222 vaccination. The clonotype comes from an adult in good health. The chain uses TRBV20-1 and TRBJ2-5; D is possibly TRBD2 (6 bases). CDR3 DNA sequence: TGCAGTGCTAGTGGGGCGGGGGAGACCCAGTACTTC. It yields the protein CSASGAGETQYF.